This T cell receptor beta chain was observed in a study of blood T cells in healthy people across ages. The study, taken as a whole, reports: TCR beta diversity was tightly associated with the proportion of naive T cells.

Each sample used at least 6.5 million PBMCs. With a J-beta primer mix and a sample-barcoded 5' primer, a second PCR ran roughly 6 to 11 cycles. Each cDNA molecule was tagged by a template-switch adaptor that had 12 random nucleotides. TCRdb reanalysed the 5' RACE reads using MiXCR and keeps one entry per CDR3 protein. The sample carries roughly 1.9 million distinct CDR3 sequences, approximately 40% recorded once. As to this clonotype: Its antigen is still unknown.

J lost 4 bases, V lost 6 bases, and 5 bases had no gene match. Germline CDR1 SEHNR, CDR2 FQNEAQ (reference sequence). This CDR3 has 14 residues. The clonotype comes from a human donor in good health. The rearrangement joins TRBV7-9 to TRBJ2-1; 8 positions agree with TRBD1. The sequenced sample consisted of blood. Here the CDR3 reads CASSFDRGYNEQFF. The CDR3 region has the DNA TGTGCCAGCAGTTTCGACAGGGGATACAATGAGCAGTTCTTC.